This record covers a single T cell receptor (beta chain). What it binds is not known. This record belongs to a study of graft-versus-host responses after intestinal transplantation. Here immunoSEQ multiplex PCR was the method, and the copy in TCRdb shows in-frame clones only, minus some. The sample has about 120,000 clones; just under 95% are singletons. In germline, CDR1 is SGHDT, CDR2 YYEEEE. This CDR3 region has 16 residues. Trimming took off 3 bases at V and 0 bases at J, with 12 bases between the two ends. The origin of this receptor is a human donor who received an intestinal transplant. The source material was unstimulated CD4+ T cells sorted from spleen or lymph node cells, sampled before intestinal transplant. The chain employs TRBV5-6 and TRBJ1-4, with TRBD1 as a possible D gene (5 bases). CDR3 region: CASSWRDGATNEKLFF. The CDR3 DNA reads TGTGCCAGCAGCTGGAGGGACGGGGCAACTAATGAAAAACTGTTTTTT. The whole variable domain, remainder taken from reference TRBV5-6 and TRBJ1-4, is DAGVTQSPTHLIKTRGQQVTLRCSPKSGHDTVSWYQQALGQGPQFIFQYYEEEERQRGNFPDRFSGHQFPNYSSELNVNALLLGDSALYLCASSWRDGATNEKLFFGSGTQLSVL.